A single sample gave rise to the 17 T cell receptor beta chains below, sequenced in a study of blood T cell repertoires in COVID-19. The repertoire was sequenced with immunoSEQ multiplex PCR; TCRdb's copy has only in-frame clones and lacks some. The data contain some 200,000 clones, 75% to 85% of them seen just once; the ten biggest clones take up 9.5% to 11%. Sequencing was done on a sample of peripheral blood. Receptors were obtained from a woman aged 35 to 49 with COVID-19, enrolled during active disease.

The rearrangement uses TRBV2 and TRBJ1-6; D is perhaps TRBD1 (5 bases). Germline CDR1 SNHLY, CDR2 FYNNEI. Trimming removed 3 bases at V and 3 bases at J, with 9 bases between. CDR3 length: 15 residues. The CDR3 loop reads CASSDGHNYNSPLHF. In DNA, the CDR3 is TGTGCCAGCAGTGACGGACACAACTATAATTCACCCCTCCACTTT.

This clone was detected a few times. The chain's CDR3 is CASSPDRASYEQYF. The CDR3 bases are TGTGCCAGCAGCCCCGACAGGGCCTCCTACGAGCAGTACTTC. This chain links TRBV5-6 with TRBJ2-7, with 7 bases fitting TRBD1. The V gene end was trimmed by 4 bases and the J gene end by 0 bases; junction bases not matched to a gene: 4. The germline V gene has CDR1 SGHDT and CDR2 YYEEEE. The CDR3 length is 14 residues. The full variable domain, rest sourced from reference TRBV5-6 and TRBJ2-7, is DAGVTQSPTHLIKTRGQQVTLRCSPKSGHDTVSWYQQALGQGPQFIFQYYEEEERQRGNFPDRFSGHQFPNYSSELNVNALLLGDSALYLCASSPDRASYEQYFGPGTRLTVT.

This clone was recorded a few times. This chain joins TRBV27 and TRBJ1-1, with TRBD1 matching 7 bases. With 5 bases clipped from V and 2 bases from J, the junction kept 5 bases outside the gene matches. Germline V lookup: CDR1 MNHEY, CDR2 SMNVEV (reference sequence). The CDR3 spans 14 residues. The CDR3 reads CASSLGTVNTEAFF. CDR3 sequence (DNA): TGTGCCAGCAGTCTCGGGACAGTAAACACTGAAGCTTTCTTT.

J is TRBJ2-3 and V is TRBV3-1 (or the pseudogene TRBV3-2); possible D gene TRBD2, 5 bases. Germline V CDR1 and CDR2: LGHDT, YNNKEL (reference sequence). The CDR3 is 15 residues long. V lost 1 base and J 9 bases, leaving 17 bases between the germline ends. The CDR3 spells CASSQVHFSESTQYF. CDR3 sequence (DNA): TGTGCCAGCAGCCAAGTACACTTTAGCGAGTCGACGCAGTATTTT.

This clone showed up just once. The chain combines TRBV19 with TRBJ2-7; 7 nucleotides align to TRBD1. With 0 bases clipped from V and 0 bases from J, the junction kept 2 bases outside the gene matches. This CDR3 has 15 residues. Germline CDR1 is LNHDA and CDR2 is SQIVND (reference sequence). CDR3 sequence reads: CASSIDDRDSYEQYF. The CDR3 DNA sequence: TGTGCCAGTAGTATAGATGACAGGGACTCCTACGAGCAGTACTTC. Full variable domain (missing parts from reference TRBV19 and TRBJ2-7): DGGITQSPKYLFRKEGQNVTLSCEQNLNHDAMYWYRQDPGQGLRLIYYSQIVNDFQKGDIAEGYSVSREKKESFPLTVTSAQKNPTAFYLCASSIDDRDSYEQYFGPGTRLTVT.

The chain couples TRBV23-1 to TRBJ2-6; D is perhaps TRBD2 (5 bases). TRBV23-1 is flagged as an ORF with uncertain function. The CDR3 has 14 residues. With 9 bases removed from V and 1 base from J, the gap between germline ends came to 10 bases. Here the CDR3 DNA reads TGCGCCAGTATAAGGAGGTCTGGGGCCAACGTCCTGACTTTC. This encodes CASIRRSGANVLTF.

V and J are TRBV19 and TRBJ2-1; D is unclear. This CDR3 region has 13 residues. Trimming took off 2 bases at V and 11 bases at J, with 13 bases between the two ends. From germline, CDR1 is LNHDA and CDR2 SQIVND (reference sequence). CDR3 residues: CASSITPTMKQFF. In nucleotides, the CDR3 is TGTGCCAGTAGTATAACACCGACAATGAAGCAGTTCTTC.

The chain employs TRBV25-1 and TRBJ1-1; no clear D gene. Trimming took off 5 bases at V and 0 bases at J, with 7 bases between the two ends. The CDR3 covers 13 residues. The V gene's germline CDR1 is MGHDK and CDR2 SYGVNS. The CDR3, as DNA: TGTGCCAGCAGTACAGTTGTGAACACTGAAGCTTTCTTT. Amino acid sequence: CASSTVVNTEAFF.

The J gene is TRBJ2-3, the V gene TRBV2, with D maybe TRBD1 (6 bases). The CDR3 spans 16 residues. Trimming stripped 7 bases from V and 3 bases from J, with 20 bases between. Per the germline V gene, CDR1 is SNHLY and CDR2 is FYNNEI. The CDR3 DNA sequence: TGTGCCAGCAACCTTGAAGGGACATTGCGGACAGATACGCAGTATTTT. This sequence encodes CASNLEGTLRTDTQYF.

This chain joins TRBV3-1 (or the pseudogene TRBV3-2) and TRBJ2-7; D gene uncertain. The germline CDR1 and CDR2 sequences are LGHDT and YNNKEL (reference sequence). CDR3 size: 11 residues. V dropped 2 bases and J dropped 6 bases, with 5 bases sitting between them. The CDR3 loop is CASSQISEQYF. CDR3 sequence (DNA): TGTGCCAGCAGCCAAATCAGCGAGCAGTACTTC.

This clone was observed a few times. DNA for the CDR3: TGCGCCAGCAGTCGCGACAGGCCCTCCTACGAGCAGTACTTC. This sequence encodes CASSRDRPSYEQYF. The chain employs TRBV5-1 and TRBJ2-7; the D gene is possibly TRBD1 (6 bases). The germline V gene encodes CDR1 SGHRS and CDR2 YFSETQ. Trimming stripped 5 bases from V and 0 bases from J, with 12 bases between. The CDR3 runs 14 residues.

The rearrangement joins TRBV11-2 to TRBJ1-1, with D possibly being TRBD1 (5 bases). The germline gives CDR1 SGHAT, CDR2 FQNNGV. V was pared by 8 bases and J by 4 bases, with 14 bases between. The CDR3 has 13 amino acids. The CDR3 loop reads CASEPQGGTEAFF. CDR3 DNA: TGTGCCAGCGAGCCCCAGGGTGGCACTGAAGCTTTCTTT.

V usage is TRBV7-8 and J usage is TRBJ2-2; TRBD1 might be the D (5 bases). The V and J ends lost 3 bases and 7 bases respectively, with 15 bases between them. CDR1 is SGHVS and CDR2 is FQNEAQ in the germline V gene. The CDR3 runs 15 residues. The CDR3 here is CASSFRGGYGGELFF. As DNA, the CDR3 is TGTGCCAGCAGCTTTAGGGGTGGTTATGGCGGGGAGCTGTTTTTT.

The J gene is TRBJ2-5, the V gene TRBV2, with 7 bases matching TRBD2. Trimming removed 2 bases from V and 2 bases from J; junction bases left unmatched: 5. The V gene's germline CDR1 is SNHLY and CDR2 FYNNEI. There are 15 residues in the CDR3. DNA for the CDR3: TGTGCCAGCAGTGAATCCGTGGGGGGGCAAGAGACCCAGTACTTC. Translating it yields CASSESVGGQETQYF.

As to this clone: The same CDR3 can be traced to other DNA sequences in this sample. The rearrangement uses TRBV27 and TRBJ2-1; 7 bases align to TRBD1. V lost 2 bases to trimming and J lost 2 bases; unmatched junction nucleotides: 3. CDR3 length equals 15 residues. Germline V gene sequence: CDR1 MNHEY, CDR2 SMNVEV (reference sequence). CDR3 amino acids: CASSLRDSPYNEQFF. The CDR3 DNA sequence: TGTGCCAGCAGTTTACGGGACAGCCCCTACAATGAGCAGTTCTTC.

A few counts support this clone. The chain joins TRBV28 to TRBJ2-3, with D possibly TRBD2 on 6 matching bases. CDR1 and CDR2 (germline): MDHEN, SYDVKM. The CDR3 covers 15 residues. The V and J ends lost 3 bases and 0 bases respectively, with 10 bases between them. The CDR3 nucleotides are TGTGCCAGCAGTTTGGGGGGAGCTAGCACAGATACGCAGTATTTT. Its translation is CASSLGGASTDTQYF.

The chain carries TRBV9 and TRBJ2-1; 16 bases are a match to TRBD2. V lost 2 bases and J lost 9; bases outside the gene matches: 5. This CDR3 is 16 amino acids long. The germline CDR1 and CDR2 sequences are SGDLS and YYNGEE. The CDR3 sequence: CASSVGLAGGLAEQFF. The CDR3 DNA reads TGTGCCAGCAGCGTGGGACTAGCGGGGGGGTTGGCTGAGCAGTTCTTC.